These 9 T cell receptor beta chains came from one sample sequenced in a study of blood T cells in healthy people across ages. It was with a sample-barcoded 5' primer and a J-beta primer mix that a second PCR of roughly 6 to 12 cycles was run. TCRdb used MiXCR to reprocess the 5' RACE reads, holding one entry per CDR3 protein. The sample consists of roughly 1,000,000 distinct CDR3 sequences, approximately 25% of them appearing once. In addition, the sample was reused for a study of T cells of mothers and their children.

Sequenced: blood. These receptors all stem from a girl aged 2-10 years in good health.

V usage is TRBV12-3 or TRBV12-4 and J usage is TRBJ2-3, with D perhaps TRBD1 (6 bases). The CDR3 is 16 residues long. The V gene lost 3 bases and the J gene lost 0 bases, with 13 bases spanning the gap. In DNA form, the CDR3 reads TGTGCCAGCAGTTTTGCGGCAGGGGAGAGCACAGATACGCAGTATTTT. As protein: CASSFAAGESTDTQYF.

CDR3: CASSVGTSGRAYEQYF. As DNA, the CDR3 is TGTGCCAGCAGCGTAGGGACTAGCGGGAGGGCCTACGAGCAGTACTTC. This chain links TRBV9 with TRBJ2-7; TRBD2 matches at 15 bases. Germline CDR1 is SGDLS and CDR2 is YYNGEE. This CDR3 is 16 amino acids long. J lost 2 bases, V lost 0 bases, and 0 bases had no gene match.

This rearrangement joins TRBV12-3 or TRBV12-4 to TRBJ2-7, with D maybe TRBD1 (5 bases). This CDR3 region has 15 residues. V lost 11 bases and J lost 7, with 27 bases in between. The CDR3 region has the DNA TGTGCCTCGCAGACGCAGGGAATGGGGTTGGGGGAGCAGTACTTC. Encoded protein: CASQTQGMGLGEQYF.

This clonotype came up a few times. The chain links TRBV20-1 to TRBJ2-1; D is tentatively TRBD1 or TRBD2 (5 bases each). V lost 2 bases and J lost 2, with 13 bases in between. Germline CDR1 reads DFQATT; CDR2 reads SNEGSKA (reference sequence). The CDR3 loop spans 15 amino acids. In nucleotides, the CDR3 is TGCAGTGCTAGACCGGGACCCACTCCCTACAATGAGCAGTTCTTC. This sequence encodes CSARPGPTPYNEQFF.

In nucleotides, the CDR3 is TGCAGTGCTACAATAGCGAGGGGGGTCACAGATACGCAGTATTTT. Amino acids: CSATIARGVTDTQYF. The rearrangement uses TRBV20-1 and TRBJ2-3; tentatively, D is TRBD1 or TRBD2 (6 bases each). Germline lookup yields CDR1 DFQATT and CDR2 SNEGSKA (reference sequence). CDR3 size: 15 residues. The V and J ends lost 4 bases and 2 bases respectively, with 16 bases between them.

Regarding this clonotype: One end of the junction varies from germline; a read error may be responsible. The chain links TRBV7-8 to TRBJ2-7; D might be TRBD2 (5 bases). This CDR3 is 15 amino acids long. CDR1 is SGHVS and CDR2 is FQNEAQ in the germline V gene. The CDR3 nucleotides read TGTGCCAGCAGCCCCGAAAGCGGTAGCTCCCACGAGCAGTACTTC. Its translation is CASSPESGSSHEQYF.

This clonotype was picked up one time. The CDR3, as DNA: TGTGCCACCAGGGAAGCGGGATACTCCTACGAGCAGTACTTC. This sequence encodes CATREAGYSYEQYF. The chain combines TRBV15 with TRBJ2-1, with 7 nucleotides matching TRBD2. The DNA end is more similar to TRBJ2-7, so the J call may be wrong. Germline CDR1 reads LNHNV; CDR2 reads YYDKDF (reference sequence). This CDR3 contains 14 residues.

J is TRBJ1-6 and V is TRBV11-2; TRBD1 agrees at 7 bases. There are 15 residues in the CDR3. From germline, CDR1 is SGHAT and CDR2 FQNNGV. The junction had 8 bases not matched to a gene; V was cut back by 6 bases and J by 6 bases. The CDR3 here is CASSFRGQGNSPLHF. CDR3 nucleotide sequence: TGTGCCAGCAGTTTTAGGGGGCAAGGTAATTCACCCCTCCACTTT. Supplemented by reference TRBV11-2 and TRBJ1-6, the full variable domain reads EAGVAQSPRYKIIEKRQSVAFWCNPISGHATLYWYQQILGQGPKLLIQFQNNGVVDDSQLPKDRFSAERLKGVDSTLKIQPAKLEDSAVYLCASSFRGQGNSPLHFGNGTRLTVT.

The chain employs TRBV11-3 and TRBJ2-1; D gene ambiguous. Germline-derived CDR1 and CDR2 are SGHNT and YENEEA. The CDR3 covers 17 residues. Trimming took 0 bases from V and 1 from J, leaving 13 bases between them. The CDR3 sequence: CASSLDRPLPSYNEQFF. In DNA, the CDR3 is TGTGCCAGCAGCTTAGATCGGCCGCTCCCGTCCTACAATGAGCAGTTCTTC.